This T cell receptor (beta chain) originates from a study of T cell repertoires in aging, cancer and after chemotherapy. For the study at large: The whole study produced a dataset of millions of TCR reads. Study results and caveats: In each cancer cohort, median generation probability increased across chemotherapy, suggesting thymic output rebounded. No conclusions about immunological memory after chemotherapy can be drawn from the repertoire data. In healthy donors, age-related TCR diversity loss mainly reflected lost richness.

TCR beta rearrangements were amplified from peripheral blood genomic DNA. With 5 bases removed from V and 4 bases from J, the gap between germline ends came to 15 bases. The CDR3 totals 15 residues. CDR1 is SGHAT and CDR2 is FQDESV in the germline V gene (reference sequence). Rearranged V-D-J TRB sequences were amplified with a mixed TRB-A/B primer pool. TCRdb re-called the multiplex PCR reads with MiXCR, one entry per CDR3 protein. The sample carries 10,000 to 15,000 distinct CDR3 sequences, roughly 32% recorded once. This clonotype was observed a single time. Antigen specificity is unknown. This TCR derives from a human donor in good health. The donor label of this sample is uncertain. The V and J genes are TRBV11-1 and TRBJ1-5; D is ambiguous. The specimen sequenced was blood. For the CDR3, the DNA is TGTGCCAGCAGCGACGGACCGAACTCGAATCAGCCCCAGCATTTT. Encoded protein: CASSDGPNSNQPQHF. The full variable domain, with the rest looked up from reference TRBV11-1 and TRBJ1-5, is EAEVAQSPRYKITEKSQAVAFWCDPISGHATLYWYRQILGQGPELLVQFQDESVVDDSQLPKDRFSAERLKGVDSTLKIQPAELGDSAMYLCASSDGPNSNQPQHFGDGTRLSIL.